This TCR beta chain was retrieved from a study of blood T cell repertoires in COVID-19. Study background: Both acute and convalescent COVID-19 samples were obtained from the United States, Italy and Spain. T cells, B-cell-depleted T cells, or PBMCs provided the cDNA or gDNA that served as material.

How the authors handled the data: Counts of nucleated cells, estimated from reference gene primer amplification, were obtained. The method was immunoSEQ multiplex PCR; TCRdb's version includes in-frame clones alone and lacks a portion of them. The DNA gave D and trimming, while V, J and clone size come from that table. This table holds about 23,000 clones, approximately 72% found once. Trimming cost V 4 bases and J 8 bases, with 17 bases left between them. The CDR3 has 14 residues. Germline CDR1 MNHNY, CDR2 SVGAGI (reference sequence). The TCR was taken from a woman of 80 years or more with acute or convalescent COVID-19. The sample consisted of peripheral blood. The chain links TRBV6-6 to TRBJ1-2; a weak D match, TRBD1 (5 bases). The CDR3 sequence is CASSSLGREEGYTF. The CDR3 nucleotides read TGTGCCAGCAGTTCCCTCGGCAGGGAAGAAGGCTACACCTTC.